This TCR beta chain was identified in a study of control samples from healthy donors and cancer patients. TCRdb's table, derived via immunoSEQ multiplex PCR, lists solely in-frame clones and lacks some. The data hold 350,000 to 450,000 clones, with around 90% observed a single time. The CDR3 has 14 amino acids. CDR1 is MNHEY, CDR2 SVGAGI, per germline. V shed 4 bases and J shed 4 bases, with 11 bases lying between them. This clone showed up just once. The V and J genes are TRBV6-5 and TRBJ1-5; D not certain. The receptor comes from a man aged 35 to 55 with head and neck cancer. Sequences were obtained from PBMCs. The CDR3 DNA reads TGTGCCAGCAGTTCCAATCTCAGGAATCAGCCCCAGCATTTT. This translates into CASSSNLRNQPQHF.